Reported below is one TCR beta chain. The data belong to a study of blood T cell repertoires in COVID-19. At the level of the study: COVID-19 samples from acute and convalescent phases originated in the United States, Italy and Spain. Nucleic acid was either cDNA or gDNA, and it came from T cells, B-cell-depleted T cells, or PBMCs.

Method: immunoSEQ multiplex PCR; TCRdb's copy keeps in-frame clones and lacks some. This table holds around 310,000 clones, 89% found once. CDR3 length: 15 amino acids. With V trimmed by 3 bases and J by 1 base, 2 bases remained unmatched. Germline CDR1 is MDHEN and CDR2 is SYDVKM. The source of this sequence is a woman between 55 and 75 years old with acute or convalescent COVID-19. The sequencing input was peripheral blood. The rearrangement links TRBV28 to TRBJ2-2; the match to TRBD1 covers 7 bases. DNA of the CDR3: TGTGCCAGCAGTTTCCGGGACAGGAACACCGGGGAGCTGTTTTTT. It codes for CASSFRDRNTGELFF.